The 23 T cell receptor beta chains below all came from one sample that was sequenced in a study of cytomegalovirus exposure and HLA in healthy donors listed by TCRdb under 2017. Libraries were made using the immunoSEQ multiplex PCR assay. TCRdb obtained this table from immuneACCESS and retained in-frame rearrangements with V and J assigned. These tables miss some clones; where compared with another copy, unresolved V genes account for less than half of the shortfall, and the remainder is unexplained. The table for this sample lists 110,000 or so clones; around 82% of them were counted only once. The top ten clonotypes cover 3% to 3.5% of the sample. The specimen was PBMCs. Receptor source: a woman between 18 and 30 years old in good health and CMV-seronegative.

The V and J genes are TRBV6-1 and TRBJ1-2; tentatively, D is TRBD1 (6 bases). This CDR3 is built from 12 residues. The V gene lost 5 bases and the J gene lost 8 bases, with 12 bases spanning the gap. Germline CDR1 is MNHNS and CDR2 is SASEGT. This CDR3 reads CASSFTGSGYTF. CDR3 in DNA: TGTGCCAGCAGTTTCACAGGGAGCGGCTACACCTTC.

This clone was observed a few times. This chain joins TRBV7-9 and TRBJ1-2; D gene ambiguous. V was trimmed by 5 bases and J by 6 bases, leaving 10 bases between them. This CDR3 region has 12 residues. Germline-derived CDR1 and CDR2 are SEHNR and FQNEAQ (reference sequence). The CDR3 region is CASSPPGDGYTF. The CDR3 DNA follows: TGTGCCAGCAGCCCGCCCGGGGATGGCTACACCTTC.

The chain links TRBV9 to TRBJ2-5; D is possibly TRBD1 (6 bases). The CDR3 has 14 residues. Germline assignment: CDR1 SGDLS and CDR2 YYNGEE. Deletions cut 3 bases from V and 2 bases from J, with 11 bases between. CDR3 DNA: TGTGCCAGCAGCGCGTCGGACAGTCAAGAGACCCAGTACTTC. Residues: CASSASDSQETQYF.

In DNA form, the CDR3 reads TGTGCCAGCAGCGTTACTAGTGTTGCGGGGGAGCTGTTTTTT. This translates into CASSVTSVAGELFF. The chain joins TRBV7-9 to TRBJ2-2; the D gene is possibly TRBD2 (5 bases). The germline V gene encodes CDR1 SEHNR and CDR2 FQNEAQ (reference sequence). This CDR3 comprises 14 residues. Trimming stripped 5 bases from V and 8 bases from J, with 15 bases between.

The CDR3 bases are TGTGCCAGCAGCTTTGGCGGGGGGTCGTTAAATGAGCAGTTCTTC. It specifies CASSFGGGSLNEQFF. The chain employs TRBV7-9 and TRBJ2-1, with 8 bases that match TRBD2. This CDR3 has 15 amino acids. V lost 3 bases to trimming and J lost 7 bases; unmatched junction nucleotides: 8. CDR1 and CDR2 from the germline V gene are SEHNR and FQNEAQ (reference sequence).

The chain combines TRBV15 with TRBJ1-2, with D uncertain. Per germline, CDR1 LNHNV and CDR2 YYDKDF (reference sequence). The CDR3 is 18 amino acids. V lost 2 bases to trimming and J lost 1 base, with 20 bases between them. The CDR3 here is CATSRLLINLKINYGYTF. CDR3 bases: TGTGCCACCAGCAGATTGCTAATTAACTTAAAGATTAACTATGGCTACACCTTC. Combining the CDR3 with reference TRBV15 and TRBJ1-2 gives the whole variable domain DAMVIQNPRYQVTQFGKPVTLSCSQTLNHNVMYWYQQKSSQAPKLLFHYYDKDFNNEADTPDNFQSRRPNTSFCFLDIRSPGLGDTAMYLCATSRLLINLKINYGYTFGSGTRLTVV.

This rearrangement joins TRBV10-3 to TRBJ2-3, with 7 bases lining up with TRBD1. Losses at the gene ends were 5 bases for V and 4 bases for J; bases not matched to a gene: 12. Germline lookup yields CDR1 ENHRY and CDR2 SYGVKD. The CDR3 has 16 residues. CDR3: CAISKGAIVGADTQYF. Written as DNA, the CDR3 is TGTGCCATCAGTAAGGGGGCCATTGTCGGCGCAGATACGCAGTATTTT.

Here the CDR3 DNA reads TGTGCCAGCACCCAGGGAACTGAAGCTTTCTTT. Translating gives CASTQGTEAFF. The chain recombines TRBV6-5 with TRBJ1-1; tentative D call: TRBD1 (5 bases). Germline CDR1 MNHEY, CDR2 SVGAGI. Trimming stripped 7 bases from V and 5 bases from J, with 8 bases between. This CDR3 comprises 11 residues.

The chain links TRBV4-1 to TRBJ2-3; D possibly corresponds to TRBD2 (5 bases). CDR3 length: 13 amino acids. CDR1 MGHRA and CDR2 YSYEKL come from the germline V gene. V gave up 8 bases and J gave up 6 bases, with 15 bases separating them. This CDR3 reads CASAQRTRDTQYF. In DNA form, the CDR3 reads TGCGCCAGCGCGCAAAGGACTCGGGATACGCAGTATTTT.

CDR3 sequence (DNA): TGTGCCTGGAGTGTACTGTATTTGGGAGAGGACACTGAAGCTTTCTTT. Protein: CAWSVLYLGEDTEAFF. The rearrangement links TRBV30 to TRBJ1-1, with D unclear. The CDR3 loop spans 16 amino acids. The germline V gene has CDR1 GTSNPN and CDR2 SVGIG (reference sequence). Trimming left V 0 bases short and J 3 bases short, with 17 bases between.

The chain recombines TRBV19 with TRBJ1-1, with 9 bases aligning to TRBD1. The germline gives CDR1 LNHDA, CDR2 SQIVND (reference sequence). V gave up 6 bases and J gave up 5 bases; unmatched junction bases: 7. The CDR3 totals 14 residues. The chain's CDR3 is CASRVDRGKTEAFF. In nucleotides, the CDR3 is TGTGCCAGTAGGGTCGACAGGGGGAAAACTGAAGCTTTCTTT.

This clone was detected once. CDR3 in DNA: TGTGCCAGCGGGGAGCGGGGAGGGCAGTACTTC. Protein sequence: CASGERGGQYF. The chain couples TRBV27 to TRBJ2-7; TRBD2 matches 7 bases. Germline V gene sequence: CDR1 MNHEY, CDR2 SMNVEV (reference sequence). The CDR3 loop spans 11 amino acids. The ends lost 8 bases at V and 9 bases at J; junction bases unmatched: 7.

This clone appeared once. The chain links TRBV7-6 to TRBJ2-3; 10 positions match TRBD2. CDR3 length: 16 amino acids. The junction had 4 bases not matched to a gene; V was cut back by 2 bases and J by 2 bases. Germline V gene lookup returns CDR1 SGHVS and CDR2 FNYEAQ. As DNA, the CDR3 is TGTGCCAGCAGCTTAATGAGCGGGGGGGTCACAGATACGCAGTATTTT. The encoded protein is CASSLMSGGVTDTQYF.

V gene TRBV6-5 combines with J gene TRBJ1-1; a weak D match, TRBD1 (6 bases). Trimming shortened V by 6 bases and J by 8 bases, and 13 bases separated the two germline ends. Germline V lookup: CDR1 MNHEY, CDR2 SVGAGI. This CDR3 is 12 amino acids long. CDR3 DNA sequence: TGTGCCAGCAGATCCCGGGACATAGAAGCTTTCTTT. Translating it yields CASRSRDIEAFF.

This clone was seen a single time. V gene TRBV29-1 combines with J gene TRBJ1-2; a weak D match, TRBD1 (6 bases). The CDR3 length is 16 residues. With 0 bases removed from V and 4 bases from J, the gap between germline ends came to 18 bases. Germline loops: CDR1 SQVTM, CDR2 ANQGSEA. The CDR3 DNA reads as TGCAGCGTTGAAGATCGCTCGGGGGGCGCGGGCTATGGCTACACCTTC. It codes for CSVEDRSGGAGYGYTF.

This chain joins TRBV6-4 and TRBJ2-3; 8 bases are a match to TRBD2. With 0 bases clipped from V and 4 bases from J, the junction kept 6 bases outside the gene matches. CDR3 length equals 16 residues. The germline CDR1 and CDR2 sequences are MRHNA and SNTAGT. In DNA, the CDR3 is TGTGCCAGCAGTGACTCGATCGCGGGGGGCCCAGATACGCAGTATTTT. Its protein product is CASSDSIAGGPDTQYF.

The chain has TRBV2 and TRBJ2-3, with 10 nucleotides matching TRBD1. The J segment lost 4 bases and the V segment lost 8 bases, leaving 3 bases of the junction unmatched. Looked up from germline, CDR1 is SNHLY and CDR2 is FYNNEI. The CDR3 consists of 13 residues. CDR3 nucleotides: TGTGCCAGCGGGACAGGGGTCCCAGATACGCAGTATTTT. Translated: CASGTGVPDTQYF.

This clone appeared once. The J gene is TRBJ1-1, the V gene TRBV6-6; a weak D match, TRBD1 (5 bases). The CDR3 spans 13 residues. Per the germline V gene, CDR1 is MNHNY and CDR2 is SVGAGI (reference sequence). The V end was cut by 2 bases, the J end by 7 bases, with 11 bases between. The CDR3 protein is CASSYLDKNEAFF. The CDR3 nucleotides read TGTGCCAGCAGTTACCTGGACAAGAATGAAGCTTTCTTT.

V gene TRBV27 combines with J gene TRBJ1-2; D ambiguous. With 5 bases removed from V and 4 bases from J, the gap between germline ends came to 14 bases. CDR1 MNHEY and CDR2 SMNVEV come from the germline V gene (reference sequence). There are 14 residues in the CDR3. Written as DNA, the CDR3 is TGTGCCAGCAGTCCCGATTTGGCCTTCTATGGCTACACCTTC. It encodes CASSPDLAFYGYTF.

J is TRBJ1-5 and V is TRBV5-5, with no clear D. V lost 4 bases and J 2 bases, leaving 13 bases between the germline ends. Germline CDR1 is SGHKS and CDR2 is YYEKEE (reference sequence). The CDR3 extends over 15 amino acids. CDR3 residues: CASSGGLERNQPQHF. In nucleotides, the CDR3 is TGTGCCAGCAGCGGCGGACTGGAGCGCAATCAGCCCCAGCATTTT.

The chain recombines TRBV28 with TRBJ2-7; TRBD1 matches 8 bases. V lost 7 bases, J lost 2 bases, and 7 bases stayed unmatched. This CDR3 comprises 14 residues. In germline, CDR1 is MDHEN, CDR2 SYDVKM. The CDR3 reads CASTRGQAPYEQYF. DNA of the CDR3: TGTGCCAGCACCCGGGGACAGGCCCCCTACGAGCAGTACTTC.

The chain is built from TRBV2 and TRBJ1-1; 8 bases are shared with TRBD1. After removal of 2 bases from V and 4 bases from J, the junction contained 3 bases not matched to a gene. The CDR3 is made up of 14 amino acids. Per the germline V gene, CDR1 is SNHLY and CDR2 is FYNNEI. DNA of the CDR3: TGTGCCAGCAGTGAAAGACAGGGGACCACTGAAGCTTTCTTT. It encodes CASSERQGTTEAFF.

This clone came up once. The J gene is TRBJ2-7, the V gene TRBV7-8, with a tentative D call TRBD2 (5 bases). The CDR3 covers 14 residues. Germline CDR1 SGHVS, CDR2 FQNEAQ. Trimming left V 4 bases short and J 5 bases short, with 15 bases between. The CDR3 bases are TGTGCCAGCAGCTCCTCCGGACTGCTGCACGAGCAGTACTTC. It translates to CASSSSGLLHEQYF.